This passage covers 32 T cell receptor beta chains from one sample sequenced in a study of OX40 agonist ivuxolimab in advanced cancers. This table comes from immunoSEQ multiplex PCR, and its TCRdb copy is limited to in-frame clones, with some not included. The table has about 93,000 clones, 94% seen once; the top ten hold around 3%. The specimen was CD4+ or CD8+ T cells sorted from blood, collected in a trial of the OX40 agonist ivuxolimab. The receptors come from an adult with an advanced solid tumor such as melanoma, head and neck, liver or kidney cancer.

V gene TRBV27 combines with J gene TRBJ2-2, with D possibly being TRBD1 (5 bases). The V and J ends lost 1 base and 2 bases respectively, with 8 bases between them. The CDR3 spans 15 residues. CDR1 and CDR2 from the germline V gene are MNHEY and SMNVEV (reference sequence). Here the CDR3 DNA reads TGTGCCAGCAGTTTATTTAGGGGTAACACCGGGGAGCTGTTTTTT. This sequence encodes CASSLFRGNTGELFF.

This chain connects TRBV9 to TRBJ1-3; a possible D gene is TRBD1 (6 bases). CDR1 is SGDLS, CDR2 YYNGEE, per germline. This CDR3 spans 15 amino acids. V was clipped by 4 bases and J by 2 bases, with 13 bases between them. The DNA of the CDR3 is TGTGCCAGCAGCTCACAGGGACTTACTGGAAACACCATATATTTT. Protein product: CASSSQGLTGNTIYF.

This chain connects TRBV7-8 to TRBJ2-1; D not resolved. Germline CDR1 SGHVS, CDR2 FQNEAQ. V gave up 3 bases and J gave up 2 bases, with 8 bases separating them. The CDR3 contains 14 residues. Here the CDR3 reads CASSFASPYNEQFF. CDR3 DNA: TGTGCCAGCAGCTTTGCGTCCCCCTACAATGAGCAGTTCTTC.

As to this clone: At one boundary the junction diverges from the germline segment, which might be a read error. V is TRBV19 and J is TRBJ2-1; D remains unclear. This CDR3 comprises 14 residues. Germline values: CDR1 LNHDA, CDR2 SQIVND (reference sequence). The CDR3 is CQTSSGPPWNEQFF. The CDR3 DNA reads as TGCCAAACTTCATCCGGGCCCCCATGGAATGAGCAGTTCTTC.

The V gene is TRBV7-6, the J gene TRBJ2-7; D might be TRBD2 (6 bases). The germline V gene encodes CDR1 SGHVS and CDR2 FNYEAQ. The ends were cut back, 3 bases at V and 3 bases at J, with 15 bases in the middle. This CDR3 has 15 residues. The CDR3 loop is CASSLGEGGFYEQYF. The CDR3 nucleotides are TGTGCCAGCAGCTTGGGGGAAGGAGGGTTCTACGAGCAGTACTTC.

V usage is TRBV9 and J usage is TRBJ2-3; no reliable D call. This CDR3 has 16 amino acids. Trimming shortened V by 3 bases and J by 0 bases, and 14 bases separated the two germline ends. Germline lookup yields CDR1 SGDLS and CDR2 YYNGEE. The CDR3 protein is CASSANIRRSTDTQYF. The CDR3 DNA reads as TGTGCCAGCAGCGCTAACATCAGGCGGAGCACAGATACGCAGTATTTT. Combining the CDR3 with reference TRBV9 and TRBJ2-3 gives the whole variable domain DSGVTQTPKHLITATGQRVTLRCSPRSGDLSVYWYQQSLDQGLQFLIQYYNGEERAKGNILERFSAQQFPDLHSELNLSSLELGDSALYFCASSANIRRSTDTQYFGPGTRLTVL.

The chain joins TRBV14 to TRBJ2-7; 10 bases match TRBD2. Germline CDR1 is SGHDN and CDR2 is FVKESK. This CDR3 is built from 14 residues. V trimming: 6 bases; J trimming: 3 bases; junction bases outside the gene matches: 5. DNA of the CDR3: TGTGCCAGCAGTCCGGGACTAGCGATCTACGAGCAGTACTTC. Protein: CASSPGLAIYEQYF.

The chain has TRBV29-1 and TRBJ1-2, with D unresolved. The CDR3 loop spans 12 amino acids. V shed 4 bases and J shed 2 bases, with 8 bases lying between them. The germline gives CDR1 SQVTM, CDR2 ANQGSEA. This CDR3 is CSVAWQNYGYTF. DNA for the CDR3: TGCAGCGTTGCGTGGCAAAACTATGGCTACACCTTC. Using reference TRBV29-1 and TRBJ1-2 for the parts outside the CDR3, the full variable domain is SAVISQKPSRDICQRGTSLTIQCQVDSQVTMMFWYRQQPGQSLTLIATANQGSEATYESGFVIDKFPISRPNLTFSTLTVSNMSPEDSSIYLCSVAWQNYGYTFGSGTRLTVV.

The chain has TRBV4-3 and TRBJ2-3; D is possibly TRBD2 (6 bases). This CDR3 contains 17 residues. V was shortened by 0 bases and J by 2 bases, with 15 bases between the two germline ends. Germline V gene lookup returns CDR1 LGHNA and CDR2 YSLEER. CDR3 sequence (DNA): TGCGCCAGCAGCCAAGATCCCTCGGGGGTTGACACAGATACGCAGTATTTT. It encodes CASSQDPSGVDTDTQYF.

The chain has TRBV15 and TRBJ2-5; TRBD1 or TRBD2 may be the D gene (5 bases each). This CDR3 region has 13 residues. Germline CDR1 reads LNHNV; CDR2 reads YYDKDF (reference sequence). The V and J ends lost 1 base and 3 bases respectively, with 6 bases between them. The CDR3 DNA follows: TGTGCCACCAGCAGAGTGGGGGAAGAGACCCAGTACTTC. As protein: CATSRVGEETQYF.

The chain combines TRBV7-9 with TRBJ2-7, with D possibly being TRBD2 (5 bases). Germline V gene sequence: CDR1 SEHNR, CDR2 FQNEAQ (reference sequence). CDR3 length equals 12 residues. V lost 1 base and J lost 9, with 10 bases in between. The CDR3 here is CASSLVGEGQYF. The CDR3 nucleotides are TGTGCCAGCAGCTTAGTAGGAGAGGGGCAGTACTTC.

V is TRBV9 and J is TRBJ2-1; the match to TRBD2 covers 8 bases. Losses at the gene ends were 3 bases for V and 2 bases for J; bases not matched to a gene: 4. Germline CDR1 reads SGDLS; CDR2 reads YYNGEE. The CDR3 consists of 15 residues. The CDR3 sequence is CASSGLAGPYNEQFF. The DNA of the CDR3 is TGTGCCAGCAGCGGGTTAGCGGGACCCTACAATGAGCAGTTCTTC.

V and J are TRBV14 and TRBJ1-1; D remains ambiguous. V shed 1 base and J shed 7 bases, with 10 bases lying between them. The length of the CDR3 is 13 residues. Germline V lookup: CDR1 SGHDN, CDR2 FVKESK. The CDR3 DNA reads as TGTGCCAGCAGCCAAGGACCTCCTCTTGAAGCTTTCTTT. It translates to CASSQGPPLEAFF.

The rearrangement joins TRBV5-6 to TRBJ1-1; 9 bases line up with TRBD1. With 4 bases clipped from V and 7 bases from J, the junction kept 5 bases outside the gene matches. The CDR3 spans 13 residues. Germline V gene lookup returns CDR1 SGHDT and CDR2 YYEEEE. In DNA form, the CDR3 reads TGTGCCAGCAGCCCTGGACAGGGGAGTGAAGCTTTCTTT. Translated, it gives CASSPGQGSEAFF.

The V call is TRBV27, the J call TRBJ2-7, with a tentative D call TRBD2 (6 bases). In germline, CDR1 is MNHEY, CDR2 SMNVEV (reference sequence). V was trimmed by 5 bases and J by 3 bases, leaving 11 bases between them. There are 13 residues in the CDR3. CDR3 DNA: TGTGCCAGCAGTCCGGCGGGACTCTACGAGCAGTACTTC. The encoded protein is CASSPAGLYEQYF.

V gene TRBV23-1 combines with J gene TRBJ2-2; D is uncertain. TRBV23-1 is identified as an open reading frame with a role that is uncertain. The CDR3 is 17 residues long. V was pared by 4 bases and J by 3 bases, with 18 bases between. CDR3 amino acids: CASSRVRQLWYTGELFF. CDR3 coding DNA: TGCGCCAGCAGTCGGGTCCGGCAGCTCTGGTACACCGGGGAGCTGTTTTTT.

The chain has TRBV28 and TRBJ2-3, with D perhaps TRBD1 or TRBD2 (6 bases each). Germline lookup yields CDR1 MDHEN and CDR2 SYDVKM. The V end was cut by 10 bases, the J end by 5 bases, with 25 bases between. CDR3 length equals 16 residues. CDR3 DNA: TGTGCCATCCAAGCTCCAACCACAGGGCGGGGAGATACGCAGTATTTT. Its translation: CAIQAPTTGRGDTQYF.

The V and J genes are TRBV9 and TRBJ2-1; a possible D gene is TRBD1 (5 bases). V was shortened by 3 bases and J by 3 bases, with 19 bases between the two germline ends. The germline gives CDR1 SGDLS, CDR2 YYNGEE. The CDR3 spans 17 residues. This chain's CDR3 is CASSARPIGEYYNEQFF. In DNA, the CDR3 is TGTGCCAGCAGCGCGAGACCAATAGGGGAATACTACAATGAGCAGTTCTTC.

The chain has TRBV19 and TRBJ1-2; D may be TRBD1 (6 bases). The germline V gene has CDR1 LNHDA and CDR2 SQIVND (reference sequence). The CDR3 spans 15 residues. The ends were cut back, 0 bases at V and 6 bases at J, with 14 bases in the middle. The CDR3 is CASSIDLSGGHGYTF. CDR3 DNA sequence: TGTGCCAGTAGTATAGATCTAAGCGGGGGCCATGGCTACACCTTC.

V usage is TRBV19 and J usage is TRBJ2-1, with D perhaps given as TRBD1 or TRBD2 (5 bases each). Looked up from germline, CDR1 is LNHDA and CDR2 is SQIVND (reference sequence). The ends were cut back, 10 bases at V and 1 base at J, with 17 bases in the middle. CDR3 length: 15 residues. CDR3 amino acids: CATKAGAASYNEQFF. Here the CDR3 DNA reads TGTGCCACCAAAGCCGGGGCGGCATCCTACAATGAGCAGTTCTTC.

V usage is TRBV10-1 and J usage is TRBJ1-3; D call uncertain. Germline CDR1 and CDR2: WNHNN and SYGVQD (reference sequence). The CDR3 runs to 12 residues. Trimming shortened V by 3 bases and J by 6 bases, and 6 bases separated the two germline ends. The CDR3 coding sequence is TGCGCCAGCAGTGACGGGATAAACACCATATATTTT. Translated: CASSDGINTIYF.

This clone was seen only a few times. The CDR3 loop reads CASSASGASEAFF. In nucleotides, the CDR3 is TGTGCCAGCAGCGCCTCCGGGGCTTCTGAAGCTTTCTTT. The J gene is TRBJ1-1, the V gene TRBV9; a weak D match, TRBD1 (5 bases). This CDR3 is built from 13 residues. The V gene lost 3 bases and the J gene lost 6 bases, with 12 bases spanning the gap. Germline V gives CDR1 SGDLS, CDR2 YYNGEE.

This clone occurred once. V usage is TRBV7-9 and J usage is TRBJ2-5; the D is unclear. The germline gives CDR1 SEHNR, CDR2 FQNEAQ (reference sequence). Trimming pared 3 bases from V and 5 bases from J, leaving 10 bases between. This CDR3 is built from 13 residues. This chain's CDR3 is CASSFRMVETQYF. CDR3 sequence (DNA): TGTGCCAGCAGCTTCCGCATGGTGGAGACCCAGTACTTC.

This clone showed up just a few times. This CDR3 reads CASTGSLEAFF. The CDR3 coding sequence is TGTGCCAGCACCGGGTCCCTGGAGGCTTTCTTT. V is TRBV21-1 and J is TRBJ1-1. TRBV21-1 is an annotated pseudogene. The CDR3 length is 11 residues.

This clone was detected once. The genes are TRBV11-2 and TRBJ2-7; 12 bases are shared with TRBD2. CDR1 is SGHAT, CDR2 FQNNGV, per germline. V was clipped by 4 bases and J by 4 bases; unmatched bases: 8. The CDR3 totals 16 residues. CDR3 region: CASSYSVGTSGYEQYF. As DNA, the CDR3 is TGTGCCAGCAGCTACTCCGTCGGGACTAGCGGGTACGAGCAGTACTTC.

The J gene is TRBJ2-7, the V gene TRBV19; D is undetermined. Trimming took off 1 base at V and 2 bases at J, with 9 bases between the two ends. The germline gives CDR1 LNHDA, CDR2 SQIVND (reference sequence). This CDR3 spans 14 amino acids. This CDR3 reads CASSIVPGAYEQYF. The CDR3 nucleotides read TGTGCCAGTAGTATAGTCCCTGGAGCCTACGAGCAGTACTTC.

The chain employs TRBV11-2 and TRBJ1-3; D gene unclear. Germline lookup yields CDR1 SGHAT and CDR2 FQNNGV. CDR3 length equals 15 residues. Trimming left V 1 base short and J 0 bases short, with 7 bases between. The CDR3 region is CASSLGYLSGNTIYF. The CDR3, as DNA: TGTGCCAGCAGCTTAGGGTATCTCTCTGGAAACACCATATATTTT.

This chain joins TRBV11-2 and TRBJ1-1; D not resolved. CDR1 is SGHAT, CDR2 FQNNGV, per germline. The CDR3 length is 15 residues. The V end lost 0 bases, the J end lost 1 base, and 9 bases lay between the germline ends. The CDR3 region has the DNA TGTGCCAGCAGCTTAGAGCCAGGTTGGAACACTGAAGCTTTCTTT. Protein: CASSLEPGWNTEAFF.

The rearrangement joins TRBV27 to TRBJ2-2; no clear D gene. V lost 6 bases to trimming and J lost 1 base, with 3 bases between them. CDR3 length: 12 amino acids. Germline CDR1 reads MNHEY; CDR2 reads SMNVEV (reference sequence). CDR3 DNA sequence: TGTGCCAGCAGGGGGAACACCGGGGAGCTGTTTTTT. Amino acid sequence: CASRGNTGELFF.

This CDR3 reads CATVAWVTNYGYTF. In DNA form, the CDR3 reads TGTGCCACGGTCGCCTGGGTAACTAACTATGGCTACACCTTC. This chain joins TRBV2 and TRBJ1-2; D unclear. This CDR3 comprises 14 residues. The germline V gene encodes CDR1 SNHLY and CDR2 FYNNEI. Deletions cut 10 bases from V and 0 bases from J, with 15 bases between. The full variable domain, completed using reference TRBV2 and TRBJ1-2, is EPEVTQTPSHQVTQMGQEVILRCVPISNHLYFYWYRQILGQKVEFLVSFYNNEISEKSEIFDDQFSVERPDGSNFTLKIRSTKLEDSAMYFCATVAWVTNYGYTFGSGTRLTVV.

The gene calls are TRBV5-8 and TRBJ2-1; TRBD1 matches 8 bases. The V gene's germline CDR1 is SGHTS and CDR2 YDEGEE. The trim removed 3 bases at V and 10 bases at J, leaving 15 bases unmatched. This CDR3 is 16 amino acids long. This chain's CDR3 is CASSSLRGQGAREQFF. Written as DNA, the CDR3 is TGTGCCAGCAGCTCCCTGAGGGGGCAGGGGGCTCGGGAGCAGTTCTTC.

The V gene is TRBV27, the J gene TRBJ2-5, with TRBD1 matching 7 bases. Germline assignment: CDR1 MNHEY and CDR2 SMNVEV (reference sequence). This CDR3 region has 13 residues. Germline trimming cut 2 bases from V and 5 bases from J; bases unmatched to any gene: 2. The CDR3 DNA reads as TGTGCCAGCAGTTTACACAGGGGTGAGACCCAGTACTTC. Translated: CASSLHRGETQYF.